The 20 T cell receptor beta chains below all came from one sample that was sequenced in a study of cytomegalovirus exposure and HLA in healthy donors. PCR used 60 Vbeta primers and 13 Jbeta primers. Method: immunoSEQ multiplex PCR; TCRdb's copy keeps in-frame clones and lacks some. Here the sample table reports about 77,000 clones. Sequencing used PBMCs. These receptors were taken from a man aged 45-65 years in good health and CMV-seropositive.

V is TRBV30 and J is TRBJ1-5, with 8 positions matching TRBD1. The CDR3 is 18 amino acids. CDR1 is GTSNPN and CDR2 is SVGIG in the germline V gene (reference sequence). Unmatched junction bases numbered 15, after V lost 1 base and J lost 4 bases. The CDR3 loop is CAWSAPQTTQGANQPQHF. The CDR3 DNA sequence: TGTGCCTGGAGTGCCCCTCAGACCACTCAGGGGGCGAATCAGCCCCAGCATTTT.

The rearrangement links TRBV9 to TRBJ2-3, with D unclear. Germline values: CDR1 SGDLS, CDR2 YYNGEE. Trimming took off 3 bases at V and 0 bases at J, with 5 bases between the two ends. This CDR3 has 13 residues. Here the CDR3 reads CASSAFSTDTQYF. CDR3 sequence (DNA): TGTGCCAGCAGCGCCTTTAGCACAGATACGCAGTATTTT.

The rearrangement joins TRBV13 to TRBJ2-3, with TRBD2 matching over 7 bases. CDR1 is PRHDT and CDR2 is FYEKMQ in the germline V gene (reference sequence). V shed 3 bases, J shed 0 bases, and the junction held 9 bases outside the gene matches. The CDR3 sequence is 17 residues long. This CDR3 is CASSFSLLAYSTDTQYF. The CDR3 coding sequence is TGTGCCAGCAGCTTCTCCCTACTAGCGTATAGCACAGATACGCAGTATTTT.

The J gene is TRBJ1-1, the V gene TRBV5-1, with D perhaps matching TRBD1 (6 bases). Germline loops: CDR1 SGHRS, CDR2 YFSETQ. The CDR3 sequence is 16 residues long. V dropped 0 bases and J dropped 1 base, with 13 bases sitting between them. As DNA, the CDR3 is TGCGCCAGCAGCTTGGGGACAGTGGGATCGAACACTGAAGCTTTCTTT. Its translation is CASSLGTVGSNTEAFF.

This sequence joins TRBV11-3 and TRBJ2-5, with D possibly being TRBD1 (5 bases). Germline values: CDR1 SGHNT, CDR2 YENEEA. The CDR3 loop spans 13 amino acids. With 0 bases removed from V and 4 bases from J, the gap between germline ends came to 6 bases. The CDR3, as DNA: TGTGCCAGCAGCTTAGATCAGGGAGAGACCCAGTACTTC. This codes for CASSLDQGETQYF.

This chain links TRBV28 with TRBJ2-7; a possible D gene is TRBD2 (6 bases). CDR3 length: 16 residues. Trimming left V 6 bases short and J 1 base short, with 19 bases between. From germline, CDR1 is MDHEN and CDR2 SYDVKM. CDR3 DNA sequence: TGTGCCAGCAGCCCTCGGAGGGCAGCAGGGTCCTACGAGCAGTACTTC. Protein sequence: CASSPRRAAGSYEQYF.

The chain carries TRBV7-2 and TRBJ1-1; TRBD1 might be the D (6 bases). Germline values: CDR1 SGHTA, CDR2 FQGNSA. The CDR3 has 15 residues. The V end lost 0 bases, the J end lost 1 base, and 9 bases lay between the germline ends. The CDR3 DNA reads TGTGCCAGCAGCTTAGCGGGGGCCCGGAACACTGAAGCTTTCTTT. Its translation is CASSLAGARNTEAFF.

The V and J genes are TRBV6-5 and TRBJ1-1; D might be TRBD1 (5 bases). Germline values: CDR1 MNHEY, CDR2 SVGAGI. This CDR3 comprises 13 residues. The ends were cut back, 6 bases at V and 2 bases at J, with 10 bases in the middle. CDR3 bases: TGTGCCAGCAGCCGCGACAGTAACACTGAAGCTTTCTTT. This encodes CASSRDSNTEAFF.

The V gene is TRBV6-5, the J gene TRBJ1-2; weak D call: TRBD1 (6 bases). Trimming removed 11 bases at V and 8 bases at J, with 18 bases between. CDR3 length equals 12 residues. CDR1 is MNHEY and CDR2 is SVGAGI in the germline V gene. CDR3 sequence (DNA): TGTGCCTCTACCACAGGGTATGGGGGCTACACCTTC. Translation: CASTTGYGGYTF.

The chain employs TRBV27 and TRBJ2-3; D remains unclear. Trimming removed 3 bases at V and 0 bases at J, with 34 bases between. The CDR3 runs 23 residues. Germline V gene data show CDR1 as MNHEY and CDR2 as SMNVEV (reference sequence). The CDR3 sequence: CASSFGSPRPPGSPRPSTDTQYF. The DNA for the CDR3 is TGTGCCAGCAGTTTTGGTTCCCCGCGACCCCCGGGTTCTCCCCGTCCTAGCACAGATACGCAGTATTTT.

V usage is TRBV6-4 and J usage is TRBJ2-1; TRBD2 might be the D (5 bases). The CDR3 covers 16 residues. With 0 bases removed from V and 4 bases from J, the gap between germline ends came to 13 bases. Germline-derived CDR1 and CDR2 are MRHNA and SNTAGT. In nucleotides, the CDR3 is TGTGCCAGCAGTGACTCTCCCATAAGAGGGTACAATGAGCAGTTCTTC. It yields the protein CASSDSPIRGYNEQFF.

This chain connects TRBV6-1 to TRBJ2-5, with D perhaps matching TRBD1 (5 bases). Per the germline V gene, CDR1 is MNHNS and CDR2 is SASEGT. The CDR3 runs 15 residues. V shed 3 bases and J shed 5 bases, with 16 bases lying between them. The CDR3 region is CASSDSFQGRETQYF. CDR3 DNA sequence: TGTGCCAGCAGTGACTCCTTTCAGGGAAGGGAGACCCAGTACTTC.

The rearrangement joins TRBV6-1 to TRBJ1-1; 8 bases are a match to TRBD1. This CDR3 has 14 residues. J lost 10 bases, V lost 5 bases, and 12 bases had no gene match. The germline gives CDR1 MNHNS, CDR2 SASEGT. The CDR3 DNA follows: TGTGCCAGCAGTCCTACAGGGGGGCCAATTTCAGCTTTCTTT. Its protein product is CASSPTGGPISAFF.

V is TRBV5-1 and J is TRBJ2-7; TRBD2 agrees at 10 bases. Trimming took 3 bases from V and 0 from J; bases not matched to a gene: 6. The CDR3 totals 16 residues. In germline, CDR1 is SGHRS, CDR2 YFSETQ. The CDR3 spells CASSSRTSGTSYEQYF. The CDR3, as DNA: TGCGCCAGCAGCTCGCGAACTAGCGGGACCTCCTACGAGCAGTACTTC.

The chain employs TRBV4-2 and TRBJ1-4, with 7 bases fitting TRBD1. This CDR3 spans 16 amino acids. CDR1 and CDR2 from the germline V gene are LGHNA and YNFKEQ. V was clipped by 1 base and J by 6 bases; unmatched bases: 8. The CDR3 DNA is TGTGCCAGCAGCCAAGGGAGGGGGCAAGTGGATGAAAAACTGTTTTTT. Amino acid sequence: CASSQGRGQVDEKLFF.

This chain uses TRBV19 with TRBJ1-5; 10 positions agree with TRBD1. Germline CDR1 LNHDA, CDR2 SQIVND (reference sequence). This CDR3 is 15 amino acids long. With V trimmed by 5 bases and J by 5 bases, 6 bases remained unmatched. The CDR3 nucleotides are TGTGCCAGTAGTCCTGGGACAGGGGAAGATCAGCCCCAGCATTTT. Translated: CASSPGTGEDQPQHF.

The rearrangement links TRBV7-9 to TRBJ1-5, with D possibly matching TRBD1 (5 bases). Trimming cost V 4 bases and J 9 bases, with 10 bases left between them. In germline, CDR1 is SEHNR, CDR2 FQNEAQ (reference sequence). This CDR3 contains 12 residues. CDR3 in DNA: TGTGCCAGCAGCTCTCCCGGGGGGCCCCAGCATTTT. It specifies CASSSPGGPQHF.

The V gene is TRBV6-5, the J gene TRBJ1-2, with 7 bases lining up with TRBD1. This CDR3 contains 14 residues. The germline CDR1 and CDR2 sequences are MNHEY and SVGAGI. V lost 4 bases to trimming and J lost 1 base; unmatched junction nucleotides: 3. CDR3 sequence: CASSSDRVNYGYTF. Here the CDR3 DNA reads TGTGCCAGCAGTTCCGACAGGGTTAACTATGGCTACACCTTC.

A note on this clone: The same CDR3 can be traced to other DNA sequences in this sample. This rearrangement joins TRBV4-1 to TRBJ1-1, with TRBD1 matching 7 bases. The junction had 12 bases not matched to a gene; V was cut back by 7 bases and J by 4 bases. CDR1 is MGHRA, CDR2 YSYEKL, per germline. The CDR3 extends over 15 amino acids. The CDR3 region has the DNA TGCGCCAGCAACCTCAGCCCCGACAGGGTCACTGAAGCTTTCTTT. Residues: CASNLSPDRVTEAFF.

The rearrangement links TRBV6-5 to TRBJ1-2; TRBD1 matches at 9 bases. Germline CDR1 is MNHEY and CDR2 is SVGAGI. The CDR3 sequence is 14 residues long. V lost 5 bases and J lost 3; bases outside the gene matches: 4. CDR3 in amino acids: CASSRGQGYYGYTF. CDR3 DNA: TGTGCCAGCAGTCGAGGACAGGGGTACTATGGCTACACCTTC.